This T cell receptor (beta chain) was sequenced in a study of blood T cell repertoires in COVID-19. Study in general: Acute and convalescent COVID-19 specimens originated in the United States, Italy and Spain. From T cells, B-cell-depleted T cells, or PBMCs came the material, which was cDNA or gDNA.

This clone was detected a few times. Per the original methods: Using reference gene primer amplification, nucleated cell counts were estimated. Only in-frame clones appear in the TCRdb table, and some are missing; sequencing was by immunoSEQ multiplex PCR. V and J calls and clone size are as listed in that table; D and trimming were resolved from the DNA. Among about 41,000 clones listed, 87% were seen once. The CDR3 length is 13 residues. Trimming shortened V by 1 base and J by 5 bases, and 8 bases separated the two germline ends. Germline V CDR1 and CDR2: MNHNS, SASEGT. J is TRBJ1-1 and V is TRBV6-1, with D perhaps TRBD1 (5 bases). The sequencing sample was made of peripheral blood. The sequence was obtained from a man in his 60s with acute or convalescent COVID-19. Written as DNA, the CDR3 is TGTGCCAGCAGTGAAGTGGGGGGTACTGAAGCTTTCTTT. Translating it yields CASSEVGGTEAFF.